This passage covers 23 T cell receptor beta chains from one sample sequenced in a study of CD8 T cells in ankylosing spondylitis. Using its own MiXCR run on the 5' RACE reads, TCRdb lists one record per CDR3 protein. The data hold about 200,000 distinct CDR3 sequences, with 10% to 15% observed a single time. Sequences were obtained from blood, either unsorted or a sorted T cell fraction (not recorded which). The receptor set was obtained from a male donor with ankylosing spondylitis or in good health (not recorded which).

There are many counts of this clonotype. This chain connects TRBV28 to TRBJ2-1; weak D call: TRBD2 (6 bases). Germline V lookup: CDR1 MDHEN, CDR2 SYDVKM. The CDR3 covers 18 residues. The V gene lost 5 bases and the J gene lost 7 bases, with 27 bases spanning the gap. The CDR3 sequence is CASSPPEGAGKWGNEQFF. CDR3 sequence (DNA): TGTGCCAGCAGTCCCCCAGAAGGGGCGGGGAAATGGGGGAATGAGCAGTTCTTC.

This clonotype was seen a few times. This chain uses TRBV5-1 with TRBJ2-1, with 10 bases that match TRBD2. CDR3 length equals 16 residues. CDR1 and CDR2 from the germline V gene are SGHRS and YFSETQ. The J segment lost 9 bases and the V segment lost 3 bases, leaving 12 bases of the junction unmatched. The CDR3 DNA reads TGCGCCAGCAGCTCCGCCCAGCGGGAGGGCAGTGGTGAGCAGTTCTTC. Its translation: CASSSAQREGSGEQFF.

This clonotype was seen many times. The chain combines TRBV4-2 with TRBJ2-2; no firm D call. CDR1 and CDR2 from the germline V gene are LGHNA and YNFKEQ. The CDR3 sequence is 15 residues long. The germline V and J ends were trimmed by 1 base and 5 bases, with 11 bases remaining between them. The CDR3 spells CASSQADTQTGELFF. Written as DNA, the CDR3 is TGTGCCAGCAGCCAAGCCGACACCCAAACCGGGGAGCTGTTTTTT.

This clonotype was seen only a few times. The rearrangement links TRBV5-4 to TRBJ2-3; 7 positions match TRBD1. Germline CDR1 reads SGHNT; CDR2 reads YYREEE (reference sequence). The CDR3 length is 16 residues. The ends lost 0 bases at V and 4 bases at J; junction bases unmatched: 8. The CDR3 coding sequence is TGTGCCAGCAGCTTGGTGTACAGGGGTTTCCCAGATACGCAGTATTTT. Amino acids: CASSLVYRGFPDTQYF.

The J gene is TRBJ1-1, the V gene TRBV6-1; no clear D. V was pared by 7 bases and J by 1 base, with 19 bases between. The length of the CDR3 is 16 residues. The germline V gene encodes CDR1 MNHNS and CDR2 SASEGT. The CDR3 here is CASTLQDGSGNTEAFF. The CDR3, as DNA: TGTGCCAGCACCCTCCAAGATGGGTCGGGGAACACTGAAGCTTTCTTT.

The chain uses TRBV7-2 and TRBJ2-7; 7 bases align to TRBD2. Per the germline V gene, CDR1 is SGHTA and CDR2 is FQGNSA. This CDR3 region has 15 residues. The trim removed 1 base at V and 2 bases at J, leaving 5 bases unmatched. The CDR3 is CASSLGLAEPYEQYF. The CDR3 DNA reads TGTGCCAGCAGCTTAGGGCTAGCGGAGCCCTACGAGCAGTACTTC.

This chain uses TRBV5-1 with TRBJ1-4; D may be TRBD1 (6 bases). Germline V gives CDR1 SGHRS, CDR2 YFSETQ. V was cut by 0 bases and J by 5 bases, with 11 bases left in between. The CDR3 is 15 amino acids. This CDR3 reads CASSLVDQGNEKLFF. The CDR3 coding sequence is TGCGCCAGCAGCTTGGTTGATCAGGGGAATGAAAAACTGTTTTTT. The whole variable domain, remainder taken from reference TRBV5-1 and TRBJ1-4, is KAGVTQTPRYLIKTRGQQVTLSCSPISGHRSVSWYQQTPGQGLQFLFEYFSETQRNKGNFPGRFSGRQFSNSRSEMNVSTLELGDSALYLCASSLVDQGNEKLFFGSGTQLSVL.

Only a few counts were recorded for this clonotype. The rearrangement links TRBV12-3 or TRBV12-4 to TRBJ1-6; D not certain. V was clipped by 3 bases and J by 6 bases, with 9 bases between them. This CDR3 contains 14 residues. The CDR3 DNA reads as TGTGCCAGCAGTTTCGTCTTAACTAATTCACCCCTCCACTTT. It is translated as CASSFVLTNSPLHF.

This clonotype occurred a few times. The chain links TRBV20-1 to TRBJ2-4; TRBD1 matches 7 bases. This CDR3 has 14 residues. CDR1 and CDR2 from the germline V gene are DFQATT and SNEGSKA (reference sequence). J lost 0 bases, V lost 6 bases, and 5 bases had no gene match. CDR3 loop: CSADRALAKNIQYF. The CDR3 DNA reads TGCAGTGCCGACAGGGCCCTAGCCAAAAACATTCAGTACTTC.

Ten or more counts support this clonotype. The chain couples TRBV14 to TRBJ2-5; D is unresolved. The CDR3 contains 14 residues. Deletions cut 4 bases from V and 0 bases from J, with 9 bases between. Germline assignment: CDR1 SGHDN and CDR2 FVKESK. CDR3 in DNA: TGTGCCAGCAGCCGAGGCACCTACCAAGAGACCCAGTACTTC. Translated, it gives CASSRGTYQETQYF.

This rearrangement joins TRBV14 to TRBJ2-2, with unresolved D. V lost 4 bases and J 3 bases, leaving 6 bases between the germline ends. This CDR3 region has 13 residues. The germline V gene has CDR1 SGHDN and CDR2 FVKESK. This chain's CDR3 is CASSPSHTGELFF. The CDR3 coding sequence is TGTGCCAGCAGCCCCAGTCACACCGGGGAGCTGTTTTTT.

The chain has TRBV7-2 and TRBJ2-7; D possibly corresponds to TRBD2 (6 bases). Germline CDR1 and CDR2: SGHTA and FQGNSA. The V and J ends lost 3 bases and 3 bases respectively, with 21 bases between them. This CDR3 is built from 17 residues. The CDR3 spells CASSFGPPGGGDYEQYF. The CDR3 DNA sequence: TGTGCCAGCAGCTTTGGTCCCCCCGGAGGAGGGGACTACGAGCAGTACTTC.

This clonotype came up a few times. The chain is built from TRBV5-1 and TRBJ1-2; the D gene is possibly TRBD1 (5 bases). The CDR3 is made up of 18 amino acids. Per the germline V gene, CDR1 is SGHRS and CDR2 is YFSETQ. V was cut by 4 bases and J by 1 base, with 23 bases left in between. The CDR3 DNA sequence: TGCGCCAGCAGCGAGGCCCACCCATGGGGCGACTTTAACTATGGCTACACCTTC. Translated, it gives CASSEAHPWGDFNYGYTF.

There are many counts of this clonotype. This rearrangement joins TRBV9 to TRBJ2-7, with D possibly matching TRBD1 (5 bases). V was cut by 4 bases and J by 2 bases, with 13 bases left in between. CDR3 size: 14 residues. Germline V gene data show CDR1 as SGDLS and CDR2 as YYNGEE. CDR3 DNA sequence: TGTGCCAGCAGCTTTGGGCAGGGAACCTACGAGCAGTACTTC. Its translation: CASSFGQGTYEQYF.

This clonotype was seen repeatedly, ten times or more. The chain employs TRBV29-1 and TRBJ1-1; no clear D gene. The CDR3 is 10 residues long. V dropped 6 bases and J dropped 5 bases, with 7 bases sitting between them. The germline V gene has CDR1 SQVTM and CDR2 ANQGSEA. CDR3 nucleotides: TGCAGCGTGGCCGGTACTGAAGCTTTCTTT. Protein product: CSVAGTEAFF.

J is TRBJ1-4 and V is TRBV12-3 or TRBV12-4, with 7 bases that match TRBD1. The CDR3 is 13 amino acids. The trim removed 0 bases at V and 8 bases at J, leaving 0 bases unmatched. The CDR3 reads CASSLAGGEKLFF. CDR3 in DNA: TGTGCCAGCAGTTTAGCAGGGGGCGAAAAACTGTTTTTT.

This clonotype was found a few times. V usage is TRBV2 and J usage is TRBJ2-3; 8 nucleotides align to TRBD1. This CDR3 spans 16 amino acids. Germline loops: CDR1 SNHLY, CDR2 FYNNEI. Trimming cost V 4 bases and J 5 bases; bases outside gene matches: 11. The CDR3 DNA reads as TGTGCCAGCAGTGCCGGGACAGGAGTGCTCCGAGATACGCAGTATTTT. This gives the protein CASSAGTGVLRDTQYF.

This clonotype was seen a few times. The CDR3 protein is CASSQVESQPQHF. CDR3 bases: TGCGCCAGCAGCCAAGTGGAGTCTCAGCCCCAGCATTTT. The chain has TRBV4-1 and TRBJ1-5; D gene ambiguous. The CDR3 sequence is 13 residues long. Trimming took off 1 base at V and 6 bases at J, with 7 bases between the two ends. Germline V lookup: CDR1 MGHRA, CDR2 YSYEKL.

The chain employs TRBV20-1 and TRBJ2-7; 7 bases agree with TRBD2. Germline V lookup: CDR1 DFQATT, CDR2 SNEGSKA (reference sequence). The length of the CDR3 is 14 residues. The trim removed 0 bases at V and 2 bases at J, leaving 4 bases unmatched. CDR3 DNA: TGCAGTGCTAGAGATGGGGGAGGGGCCTACGAGCAGTACTTC. It encodes CSARDGGGAYEQYF.

A few counts support this clonotype. The CDR3 DNA reads TGTACCAGCAGCCCGACCGGAAACTATGGCTACACCTTC. Translation: CTSSPTGNYGYTF. The rearrangement joins TRBV7-2 to TRBJ1-2; D is uncertain. Germline V gene data show CDR1 as SGHTA and CDR2 as FQGNSA. With 5 bases removed from V and 2 bases from J, the gap between germline ends came to 9 bases. This CDR3 has 13 amino acids.

V and J are TRBV3-1 and TRBJ1-1, with unresolved D. In germline, CDR1 is LGHDT, CDR2 YNNKEL (reference sequence). This CDR3 is 15 amino acids long. Between the trimmed V and J ends, which lost 0 bases and 0 bases, there was a span of 8 bases. CDR3 residues: CASSQDQPLNTEAFF. The CDR3 nucleotides are TGTGCCAGCAGCCAAGATCAGCCCCTGAACACTGAAGCTTTCTTT. Looking up the rest from reference TRBV3-1 and TRBJ1-1 gives the full variable domain: DTAVSQTPKYLVTQMGNDKSIKCEQNLGHDTMYWYKQDSKKFLKIMFSYNNKELIINETVPNRFSPKSPDKAHLNLHINSLELGDSAVYFCASSQDQPLNTEAFFGQGTRLTVV.

In its sample, this clonotype was seen many times. The V and J genes are TRBV12-3 or TRBV12-4 and TRBJ2-3, with 8 bases identical to TRBD1. V was clipped by 5 bases and J by 4 bases; unmatched bases: 5. The CDR3 is made up of 14 amino acids. The CDR3 bases are TGTGCCAGCAGTGTACAGGGGGGTGCAGATACGCAGTATTTT. As protein: CASSVQGGADTQYF.

The V and J genes are TRBV12-3 or TRBV12-4 and TRBJ2-3, with 7 nucleotides matching TRBD2. CDR3 length equals 11 residues. V lost 4 bases and J lost 14; bases outside the gene matches: 6. The CDR3 protein is CASSSGTIWYF. In nucleotides, the CDR3 is TGTGCCAGCAGTTCCGGGACTATATGGTATTTT.